Presented here are 13 T cell receptor beta chains from one specimen sequenced in a study of T cells in Graves' hyperthyroidism and ophthalmopathy. There were TCR beta CDR3 regions amplified from RNA transcripts. HTBI primers were employed in a first-round RT-PCR of the TCR CDR3. TCRdb called the multiplex PCR reads again in MiXCR, with one record for every CDR3 protein. The sample includes around 570,000 distinct CDR3 sequences, approximately 20% of them seen just once. The sample was blood. Receptors were obtained from a man aged 35 to 55 with Graves' ophthalmopathy.

V gene TRBV19 combines with J gene TRBJ2-5; the D gene could be TRBD1 or TRBD2 (5 bases each). Germline CDR1 is LNHDA and CDR2 is SQIVND (reference sequence). Trimming removed 3 bases from V and 3 bases from J, with 14 bases in between. The CDR3 runs 15 residues. The CDR3 spells CASSIWVGTEETQYF. The CDR3 DNA reads as TGTGCCAGTAGTATCTGGGTAGGGACCGAAGAGACCCAGTACTTC.

This clonotype was observed a few times. The chain recombines TRBV6-1 with TRBJ2-1, with D tentatively TRBD2 (7 bases). Germline V gene lookup returns CDR1 MNHNS and CDR2 SASEGT. The CDR3 sequence is 12 residues long. V lost 0 bases and J lost 16, with 13 bases in between. CDR3 sequence reads: CASSEATGGQFF. Written as DNA, the CDR3 is TGTGCCAGCAGTGAAGCAACGGGGGGCCAATTCTTC.

This clonotype has a handful of counts. The J gene is TRBJ1-4, the V gene TRBV13, with a possible D match to TRBD1 (5 bases). CDR3 length equals 13 residues. The germline V gene encodes CDR1 PRHDT and CDR2 FYEKMQ (reference sequence). V lost 8 bases and J lost 8, with 15 bases in between. CDR3: CASRTNGGEKLFF. CDR3 nucleotides: TGTGCCAGCCGGACGAACGGGGGAGAAAAACTGTTTTTT.

At least ten counts were recorded for this clonotype. The chain is built from TRBV28 and TRBJ2-7, with a tentative D call TRBD1 (6 bases). V shed 3 bases and J shed 7 bases, with 10 bases lying between them. The CDR3 contains 12 residues. Per the germline V gene, CDR1 is MDHEN and CDR2 is SYDVKM. CDR3 sequence (DNA): TGTGCCAGCAGTTTCACTCAGGGGGAGCAGTACTTC. Amino acid sequence: CASSFTQGEQYF.

The chain joins TRBV12-3 or TRBV12-4 to TRBJ2-5; unclear D gene. The ends were cut back, 5 bases at V and 4 bases at J, with 8 bases in the middle. The CDR3 loop spans 12 amino acids. DNA of the CDR3: TGTGCCAGCAGTGCTAATATAGAGACCCAGTACTTC. It encodes CASSANIETQYF.

V usage is TRBV11-2 and J usage is TRBJ2-7; TRBD2 agrees at 9 bases. The J segment lost 5 bases and the V segment lost 8 bases, leaving 19 bases of the junction unmatched. Germline V CDR1 and CDR2: SGHAT, FQNNGV. The CDR3 runs to 17 residues. CDR3 amino acids: CASGYPPTGTSWDEQYF. For the CDR3, the DNA is TGTGCCAGCGGATACCCCCCTACCGGGACTAGCTGGGACGAGCAGTACTTC.

This clonotype has a single count. The chain has TRBV5-4 and TRBJ2-3; D not certain. This CDR3 spans 17 amino acids. Trimming cost V 1 base and J 1 base, with 16 bases left between them. Germline V gives CDR1 SGHNT, CDR2 YYREEE (reference sequence). The CDR3 here is CASSLSVAIIGTDTQYF. CDR3 DNA: TGTGCCAGCAGCTTGTCCGTGGCAATCATAGGCACAGATACGCAGTATTTT.

Many counts were recorded for this clonotype. The J gene is TRBJ2-3, the V gene TRBV11-2; 8 bases agree with TRBD1. The V gene end was trimmed by 5 bases and the J gene end by 4 bases; junction bases not matched to a gene: 8. This CDR3 comprises 15 residues. CDR1 is SGHAT, CDR2 FQNNGV, per germline. This CDR3 is CASSPGQGQADTQYF. Written as DNA, the CDR3 is TGTGCCAGCAGCCCAGGACAGGGCCAGGCAGATACGCAGTATTTT.

There are a few counts of this clonotype. This sequence joins TRBV29-1 and TRBJ2-4; no reliable D call. The V end lost 4 bases, the J end lost 0 bases, and 4 bases lay between the germline ends. Germline V CDR1 and CDR2: SQVTM, ANQGSEA. CDR3 size: 12 residues. CDR3 region: CSVGIAKNIQYF. DNA of the CDR3: TGCAGCGTTGGAATAGCCAAAAACATTCAGTACTTC.

In its sample, this clonotype was seen many times. The chain uses TRBV6-1 and TRBJ1-6; TRBD1 might be the D (5 bases). Looked up from germline, CDR1 is MNHNS and CDR2 is SASEGT. V shed 8 bases and J shed 10 bases, with 15 bases lying between them. The CDR3 consists of 13 residues. The CDR3 DNA reads as TGTGCCAGCTCGATGGGGGTTGGATCACCCCTCCACTTT. As protein: CASSMGVGSPLHF.

The rearrangement uses TRBV12-3 or TRBV12-4 and TRBJ2-3; TRBD2 might be the D (5 bases). CDR3 length: 13 residues. Trimming pared 7 bases from V and 4 bases from J, leaving 12 bases between. Here the CDR3 reads CASTRLAPDTQYF. In DNA, the CDR3 is TGTGCCAGCACCCGTCTAGCTCCAGATACGCAGTATTTT.

V is TRBV15 and J is TRBJ2-1; TRBD2 might be the D (5 bases). Germline CDR1 and CDR2: LNHNV and YYDKDF (reference sequence). CDR3 length: 14 residues. V was trimmed by 0 bases and J by 6 bases, leaving 9 bases between them. In nucleotides, the CDR3 is TGTGCCACCAGCAGAGATCAAGGGAGCAATGAGCAGTTCTTC. Protein: CATSRDQGSNEQFF. Based on the CDR3 plus reference TRBV15 and TRBJ2-1, the full variable domain is DAMVIQNPRYQVTQFGKPVTLSCSQTLNHNVMYWYQQKSSQAPKLLFHYYDKDFNNEADTPDNFQSRRPNTSFCFLDIRSPGLGDTAMYLCATSRDQGSNEQFFGPGTRLTVL.

This clonotype was observed a handful of times. The J gene is TRBJ2-3, the V gene TRBV20-1; 7 positions agree with TRBD2. CDR1 is DFQATT and CDR2 is SNEGSKA in the germline V gene (reference sequence). The CDR3 spans 16 residues. The junction had 7 bases not matched to a gene; V was cut back by 1 base and J by 0 bases. CDR3: CSARAPLAVSTDTQYF. For the CDR3, the DNA is TGCAGTGCTAGAGCCCCTCTAGCGGTTAGCACAGATACGCAGTATTTT.